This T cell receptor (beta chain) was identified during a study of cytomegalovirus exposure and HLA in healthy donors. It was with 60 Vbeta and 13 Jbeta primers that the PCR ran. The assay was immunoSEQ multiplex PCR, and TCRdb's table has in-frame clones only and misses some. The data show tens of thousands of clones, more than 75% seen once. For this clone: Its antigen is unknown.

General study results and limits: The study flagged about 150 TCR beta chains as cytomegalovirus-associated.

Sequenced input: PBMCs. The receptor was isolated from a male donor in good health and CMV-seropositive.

CDR3 DNA: TGTGCCAGCCGCTCGCAAGATGGGGGGGCTAATGAAAAACTGTTTTTT. It codes for CASRSQDGGANEKLFF. The V gene is TRBV27, the J gene TRBJ1-4; possible D gene TRBD1, 5 bases. Germline V gene sequence: CDR1 MNHEY, CDR2 SMNVEV (reference sequence). Trimming pared 8 bases from V and 3 bases from J, leaving 19 bases between. The CDR3 is 16 residues long.